This T cell receptor beta chain was identified during a study of T cell clones after liver transplantation. Study-level points and caveats: Conclusions were preliminary, with small, heterogeneous patient groups. Compared with third party-reactive sequences, donor-reactive ones declined more, independent of withdrawal success.

Remarks on this clone: Its antigen is undetermined.

The method was immunoSEQ multiplex PCR; TCRdb's version includes in-frame clones alone and lacks a portion of them. The sample has 5,000 or so clones, 35% to 50% seen once. Proliferating CFSE-low MLR cells were sequenced to define alloreactive TCRbeta sequences. The sample was CD4+ T cells from cultured PBMCs. The TCR originated in a human patient who received a liver transplant. Part of the T cells may come from the graft donor.

The CDR3 sequence: CASSPGGTEEGNTIYF. The DNA of the CDR3 is TGTGCCAGCAGCCCAGGGGGAACCGAGGAGGGAAACACCATATATTTT. This chain joins TRBV9 and TRBJ1-3; the match to TRBD1 covers 7 bases. After removal of 4 bases from V and 4 bases from J, the junction contained 11 bases not matched to a gene. Per the germline V gene, CDR1 is SGDLS and CDR2 is YYNGEE. The CDR3 spans 16 residues.